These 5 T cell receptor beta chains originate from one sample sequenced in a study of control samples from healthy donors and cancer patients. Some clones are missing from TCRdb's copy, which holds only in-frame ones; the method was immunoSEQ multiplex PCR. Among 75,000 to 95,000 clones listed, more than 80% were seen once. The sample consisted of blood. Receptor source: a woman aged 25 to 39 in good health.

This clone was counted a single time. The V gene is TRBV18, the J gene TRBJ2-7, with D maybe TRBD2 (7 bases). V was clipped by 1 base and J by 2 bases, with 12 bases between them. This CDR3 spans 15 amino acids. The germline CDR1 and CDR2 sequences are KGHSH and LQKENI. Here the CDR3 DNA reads TGTGCCAGCTCACCACGGGGGGGCGCAACCTACGAGCAGTACTTC. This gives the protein CASSPRGGATYEQYF.

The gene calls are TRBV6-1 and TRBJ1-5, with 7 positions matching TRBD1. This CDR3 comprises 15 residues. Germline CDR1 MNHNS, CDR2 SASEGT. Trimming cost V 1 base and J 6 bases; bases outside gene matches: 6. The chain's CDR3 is CASSEEAGGGQPQHF. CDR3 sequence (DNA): TGTGCCAGCAGTGAAGAGGCAGGGGGTGGTCAGCCCCAGCATTTT.

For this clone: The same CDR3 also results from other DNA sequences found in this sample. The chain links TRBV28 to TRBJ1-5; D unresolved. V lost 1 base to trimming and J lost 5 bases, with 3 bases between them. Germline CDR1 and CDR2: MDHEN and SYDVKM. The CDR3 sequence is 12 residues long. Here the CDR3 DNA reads TGTGCCAGCAGTTTATTGGATCAGCCCCAGCATTTT. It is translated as CASSLLDQPQHF.

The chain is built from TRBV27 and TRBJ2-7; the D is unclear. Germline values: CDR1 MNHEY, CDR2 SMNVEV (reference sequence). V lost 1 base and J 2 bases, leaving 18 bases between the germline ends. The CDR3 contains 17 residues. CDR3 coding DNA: TGTGCCAGCAGTTTATTCCCCCAGGCCCCCACTCCCTACGAGCAGTACTTC. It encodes CASSLFPQAPTPYEQYF.

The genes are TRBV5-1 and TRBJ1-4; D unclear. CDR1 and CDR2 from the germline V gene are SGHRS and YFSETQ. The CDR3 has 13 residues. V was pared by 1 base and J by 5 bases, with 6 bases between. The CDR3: CASSLTVNEKLFF. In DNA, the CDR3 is TGCGCCAGCAGCTTGACAGTGAATGAAAAACTGTTTTTT.